The 8 T cell receptor beta chains presented below share a single source sample, sequenced in a study of regulatory T cells in long-lasting Graves disease. Arm-PCR of CDR3 regions and iRepertoire HTBI primers were the basis on which TCR beta libraries were built. TCRdb itself ran the multiplex PCR reads through MiXCR, one entry per CDR3 protein. The table records roughly 490,000 distinct CDR3 sequences, roughly 23% of them present only once. Time point here: persistent/refractory GD, antithyroid drugs over 5 years with positive TRAb. Isolated PBMC RNA provided the starting material for the TCR library. The source material was peripheral blood mononuclear cells (PBMCs), sampled when the disease was refractory, from a patient treated with antithyroid drugs. These receptors were obtained from a female donor with Graves disease.

This chain links TRBV6-2 or TRBV6-3 with TRBJ2-5, with D possibly being TRBD2 (6 bases). Trimming took 6 bases from V and 5 from J, leaving 19 bases between them. Per germline, CDR1 MNHEY and CDR2 SVGEGT. The CDR3 spans 15 residues. CDR3: CASRGEEGDFETQYF. DNA of the CDR3: TGTGCCAGCAGGGGGGAGGAAGGGGACTTCGAGACCCAGTACTTC.

This clonotype was detected many times. The CDR3 sequence is CASSVGRAEYEQYF. DNA of the CDR3: TGTGCCAGCAGTGTGGGCCGAGCCGAATACGAGCAGTACTTC. The rearrangement links TRBV2 to TRBJ2-7, with unresolved D. The CDR3 runs to 14 residues. The V and J ends lost 4 bases and 4 bases respectively, with 14 bases between them. Germline V CDR1 and CDR2: SNHLY, FYNNEI.

For this clonotype: A much larger clonotype is one base distant, so this may be a read error. This chain uses TRBV12-3 or TRBV12-4 with TRBJ2-5; D is tentatively TRBD1 or TRBD2 (5 bases each). The DNA end favors TRBJ2-7, so the J call may be wrong. This CDR3 contains 13 residues. The CDR3 DNA is TGTGCCAGCAGTTCGGTTGAGGGGAACGAGCAGTACTTC. Protein sequence: CASSSVEGNEQYF.

This clonotype was counted ten times or more. The CDR3 region has the DNA TGTGCCAGCAGTTTCCCCCCAAGTCAGCCCCAGCATTTT. Protein sequence: CASSFPPSQPQHF. This chain links TRBV28 with TRBJ1-5; D is undetermined. Germline lookup yields CDR1 MDHEN and CDR2 SYDVKM. This CDR3 comprises 13 residues. The V end lost 3 bases, the J end lost 6 bases, and 9 bases lay between the germline ends.

This clonotype was counted at least ten times. The J gene is TRBJ1-2, the V gene TRBV28, with D possibly matching TRBD1 (5 bases). Germline V gene data show CDR1 as MDHEN and CDR2 as SYDVKM. Trimming pared 7 bases from V and 0 bases from J, leaving 18 bases between. This CDR3 has 16 residues. The CDR3 DNA is TGTGCCAGCACCCCCATGGGGGGGGAAACTAACTATGGCTACACCTTC. Translating it yields CASTPMGGETNYGYTF.

J is TRBJ1-5 and V is TRBV20-1, with 8 bases lining up with TRBD1. The junction had 7 bases not matched to a gene; V was cut back by 3 bases and J by 3 bases. The germline CDR1 and CDR2 sequences are DFQATT and SNEGSKA (reference sequence). CDR3 length: 15 amino acids. CDR3 coding DNA: TGCAGTGCTAGTAAGGGACAGGTGACCAATCAGCCCCAGCATTTT. The encoded protein is CSASKGQVTNQPQHF.

The CDR3: CASSRLAGTGVHEQYF. The DNA of the CDR3 is TGTGCCAGTAGCAGACTCGCCGGGACAGGGGTCCACGAGCAGTACTTC. V usage is TRBV19 and J usage is TRBJ2-7; 10 positions match TRBD1. V shed 6 bases, J shed 5 bases, and the junction held 13 bases outside the gene matches. This CDR3 is built from 16 residues. Germline assignment: CDR1 LNHDA and CDR2 SQIVND (reference sequence). Drawing the rest from reference TRBV19 and TRBJ2-7, the complete variable domain is DGGITQSPKYLFRKEGQNVTLSCEQNLNHDAMYWYRQDPGQGLRLIYYSQIVNDFQKGDIAEGYSVSREKKESFPLTVTSAQKNPTAFYLCASSRLAGTGVHEQYFGPGTRLTVT.

Of note for this clonotype: This may arise from a read error, as a much more abundant clone is one base away. This sequence joins TRBV28 and TRBJ2-1, with TRBD1 as a possible D gene (6 bases). The CDR3 extends over 15 amino acids. Trimming removed 5 bases from V and 0 bases from J, with 11 bases in between. Germline V gene data show CDR1 as MDHEN and CDR2 as SYDVKM. CDR3 bases: TGTGCCAGCAGTCCCGACAGGAGCTCCTACAATGAGCAGTTCTTC. This codes for CASSPDRSSYNEQFF. Looking up the rest from reference TRBV28 and TRBJ2-1 gives the full variable domain: DVKVTQSSRYLVKRTGEKVFLECVQDMDHENMFWYRQDPGLGLRLIYFSYDVKMKEKGDIPEGYSVSREKKERFSLILESASTNQTSMYLCASSPDRSSYNEQFFGPGTRLTVL.